This paragraph reports one T cell receptor (beta chain). This sample stems from a study of PD-1 blockade in classical Hodgkin lymphoma. Turning to the study itself: The study gave patients nivolumab 3 mg/kg intravenously every 2 weeks.

The assay was immunoSEQ multiplex PCR, and TCRdb's table has in-frame clones only and misses some. The table lists 45,000 to 60,000 clones, 65% to 85% of them singletons. The patients all showed relapse after autologous stem cell transplantation, while their brentuximab vedotin exposure varied. Relapsed/refractory classical Hodgkin lymphoma patients had complete, partial or progressive responses. The clonotype comes from a human donor with classical Hodgkin lymphoma. Sequenced material: peripheral blood mononuclear cells (PBMCs), taken at baseline.

CDR3 residues: CASNVPDRIEAFF. The CDR3 nucleotides read TGTGCCAGTAACGTCCCGGACAGGATCGAAGCTTTCTTT. This rearrangement joins TRBV19 to TRBJ1-1, with 7 bases lining up with TRBD1. V gave up 7 bases and J gave up 8 bases; unmatched junction bases: 10. Germline loops: CDR1 LNHDA, CDR2 SQIVND (reference sequence). This CDR3 has 13 amino acids.